Listed below are T cell receptor beta chains from one sample, sequenced in a study of cytomegalovirus exposure and HLA in healthy donors. TCRdb keeps only in-frame clones here, not all; method: immunoSEQ multiplex PCR. The data show some 130,000 clones, approximately 80% seen once. Material for sequencing was PBMCs. The receptors here all came from a man in his forties or fifties in good health and CMV-seronegative. CDR3s leave out the opening cysteine and the closing phenylalanine or tryptophan. Fields, in order: J gene, V gene, clone size, CDR3 protein. A row's size may be missing; if present it is once, few, many or a size class.

TRBJ1-2,TRBV15,few,ATSRASTGYGYT
TRBJ2-7,TRBV13,NA,ASSPRPDRSYEQY
TRBJ2-7,TRBV7-2,once,ASSSRGDRGPYEQY
TRBJ1-5,TRBV19,NA,ASSWAGLNQPQH
TRBJ2-5,TRBV7-9,once,ASSPRTVIQETQY
TRBJ2-7,TRBV6-5,NA,ASSSLDRVYEQY
TRBJ1-5,TRBV5-8,few,ASSWTGSYQPQH
TRBJ2-2,TRBV27,NA,ASREDGRVTGELF
TRBJ2-1,TRBV19,few,ASSTGTYNEQF
TRBJ2-7,TRBV28,NA,ASARQGVYEQY
TRBJ2-1,TRBV7-9,NA,ASSPQTGGRYNEQF
TRBJ2-3,TRBV9,few,ASTLGTSGGQWDTQY
TRBJ2-2,TRBV14,NA,ASSQRRRGNTGELF
TRBJ2-2,TRBV7-2,NA,ASGGALLNTGELF
TRBJ2-3,TRBV7-6,NA,ASRPGQGLESDTQY
TRBJ1-1,TRBV4-3,once,ASSQGVYDWVWRNTEAF
TRBJ2-5,TRBV15,NA,ATSRDRGQETQY
TRBJ2-2,TRBV5-4,few,ASSPLVRPGGAGELF
TRBJ2-5,TRBV7-9,NA,ASSSRGPETQY
TRBJ2-3,TRBV10-3,NA,AISESGLAGADTQY
TRBJ2-7,TRBV30,few,AWSTPDRGPRGQY
TRBJ1-5,TRBV6-5,once,ASSYTRQGDQPQH
TRBJ2-3,TRBV7-2,NA,ASSQKSGTQY
TRBJ2-1,TRBV4-3,NA,ASSQGDRTGYNEQF
TRBJ1-5,TRBV11-2,NA,ASSLRGGLEYQPQH
TRBJ2-5,TRBV28,NA,ASRVTDQQETQY
TRBJ2-7,TRBV27,once,ASSLQGAYEQY
TRBJ2-3,TRBV7-7,once,ASSPWLGGSTDTQY
TRBJ1-2,TRBV7-2,NA,ASSFVQGEGYT
TRBJ1-1,TRBV6-1,once,ASSNRDGTEAF
TRBJ2-3,TRBV7-2,few,ASSLLYWGAGSTDTQY
TRBJ2-1,TRBV5-1,NA,ASSLWSSGRAVDEQF